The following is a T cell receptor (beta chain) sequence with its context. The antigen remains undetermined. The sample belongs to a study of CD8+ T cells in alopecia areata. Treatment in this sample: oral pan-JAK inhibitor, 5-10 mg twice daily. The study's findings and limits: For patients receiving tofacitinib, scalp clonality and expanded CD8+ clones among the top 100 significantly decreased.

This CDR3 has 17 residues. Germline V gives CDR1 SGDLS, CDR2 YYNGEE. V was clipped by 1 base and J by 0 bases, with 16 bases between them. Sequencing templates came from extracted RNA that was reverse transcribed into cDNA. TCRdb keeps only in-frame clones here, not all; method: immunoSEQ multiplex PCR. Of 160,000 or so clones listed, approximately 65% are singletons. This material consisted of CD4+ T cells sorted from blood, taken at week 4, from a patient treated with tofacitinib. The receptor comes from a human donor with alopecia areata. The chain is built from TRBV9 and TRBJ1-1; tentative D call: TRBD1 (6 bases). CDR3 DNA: TGTGCCAGCAGCGTAATGCCGGACAGCCCTATGAACACTGAAGCTTTCTTT. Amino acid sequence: CASSVMPDSPMNTEAFF. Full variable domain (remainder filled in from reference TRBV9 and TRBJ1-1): DSGVTQTPKHLITATGQRVTLRCSPRSGDLSVYWYQQSLDQGLQFLIQYYNGEERAKGNILERFSAQQFPDLHSELNLSSLELGDSALYFCASSVMPDSPMNTEAFFGQGTRLTVV.